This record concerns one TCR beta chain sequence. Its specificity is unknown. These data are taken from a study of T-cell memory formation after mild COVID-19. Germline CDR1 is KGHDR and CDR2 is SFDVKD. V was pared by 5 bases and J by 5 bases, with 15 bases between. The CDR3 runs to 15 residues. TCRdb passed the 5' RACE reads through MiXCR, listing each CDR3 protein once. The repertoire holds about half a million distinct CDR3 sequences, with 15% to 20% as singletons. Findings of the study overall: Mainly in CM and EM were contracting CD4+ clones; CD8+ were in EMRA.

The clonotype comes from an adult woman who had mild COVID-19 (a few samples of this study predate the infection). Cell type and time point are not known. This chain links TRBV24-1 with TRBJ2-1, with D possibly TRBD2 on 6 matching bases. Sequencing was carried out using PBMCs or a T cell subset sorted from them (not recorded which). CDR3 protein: CATSGGAGNDNEQFF. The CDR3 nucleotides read TGTGCCACCAGTGGAGGAGCGGGCAACGACAATGAGCAGTTCTTC.